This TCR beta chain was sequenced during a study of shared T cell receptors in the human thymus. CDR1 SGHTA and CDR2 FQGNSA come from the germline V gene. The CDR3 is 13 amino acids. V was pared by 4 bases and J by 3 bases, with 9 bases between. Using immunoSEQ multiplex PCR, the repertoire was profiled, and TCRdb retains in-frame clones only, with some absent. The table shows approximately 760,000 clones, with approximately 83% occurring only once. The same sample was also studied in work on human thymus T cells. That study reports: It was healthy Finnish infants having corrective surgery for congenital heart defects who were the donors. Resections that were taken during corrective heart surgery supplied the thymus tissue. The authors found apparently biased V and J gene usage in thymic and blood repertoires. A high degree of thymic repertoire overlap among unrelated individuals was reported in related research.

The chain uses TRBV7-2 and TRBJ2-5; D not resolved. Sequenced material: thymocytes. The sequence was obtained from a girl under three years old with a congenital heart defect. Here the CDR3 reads CASSSNLKETQYF. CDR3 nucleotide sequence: TGTGCCAGCAGCTCTAACCTAAAAGAGACCCAGTACTTC.